A single sample is the source of the 25 T cell receptor beta chains below, sequenced in a study of post-analysis software for immune sequencing data. Tagging with unique molecular identifiers was a feature of the TCR beta cDNA libraries. TCRdb redid the calling of the PCR reads with MiXCR, one entry per CDR3 protein. The profile shows approximately 730,000 distinct CDR3 sequences, 30% of them singletons. Their specific antigens are unknown. General study findings and limits: A few TRBV segments occurring more often in patients than controls included TRBV5-6, TRBV5-1 and TRBV20-1.

Sequences were obtained from blood. The receptors originated from a girl aged 5 to 17 with multiple sclerosis.

This clonotype came up once. This chain joins TRBV20-1 and TRBJ2-1, with 11 nucleotides matching TRBD2. The CDR3 has 16 amino acids. Losses at the gene ends were 4 bases for V and 3 bases for J; bases not matched to a gene: 8. Germline V gene data show CDR1 as DFQATT and CDR2 as SNEGSKA (reference sequence). CDR3 DNA sequence: TGCAGTGCTACTCCGGGACTAGCGGAATACTACAATGAGCAGTTCTTC. This sequence encodes CSATPGLAEYYNEQFF.

The rearrangement links TRBV6-1 to TRBJ2-3; D gene unclear. This CDR3 region has 14 residues. V lost 1 base and J 4 bases, leaving 9 bases between the germline ends. CDR1 is MNHNS, CDR2 SASEGT, per germline. The CDR3 coding sequence is TGTGCCAGCAGTGAAGTAGAGAGCTCAGATACGCAGTATTTT. It yields the protein CASSEVESSDTQYF.

In this sample, this clonotype turned up a few times. The V and J genes are TRBV5-1 and TRBJ1-1; 9 bases match TRBD1. The junction had 10 bases not matched to a gene; V was cut back by 6 bases and J by 4 bases. The CDR3 covers 15 residues. CDR1 and CDR2 (germline): SGHRS, YFSETQ. CDR3 nucleotides: TGCGCCAGCACCAGGACAGGGGATGGTCGCACTGAAGCTTTCTTT. It is translated as CASTRTGDGRTEAFF.

The rearrangement joins TRBV11-2 to TRBJ2-1; perhaps TRBD2 as D (6 bases). V gave up 1 base and J gave up 13 bases, with 26 bases separating them. This CDR3 has 17 residues. Germline V gene sequence: CDR1 SGHAT, CDR2 FQNNGV. In DNA, the CDR3 is TGTGCCAGCAGCTTAGGCCGGGGCAGCACTTCGGGGGAGACCCAGTTCTTC. Translating gives CASSLGRGSTSGETQFF.

This clonotype has just a few counts. The chain couples TRBV5-1 to TRBJ2-4; TRBD2 is a possible D gene (5 bases). TRBJ2-5 explains the end of the DNA better; the J call may be wrong. The CDR3 length is 16 residues. Germline V gene data show CDR1 as SGHRS and CDR2 as YFSETQ. The CDR3 DNA is TGCGCCAGCAGCCTAGCCTGGCGCAGGCTCCAAGAGACCCAGTACTTC. Protein product: CASSLAWRRLQETQYF.

The chain links TRBV19 to TRBJ2-1, with D possibly being TRBD2 (5 bases). Trimming stripped 3 bases from V and 12 bases from J, with 12 bases between. The CDR3 contains 12 residues. CDR1 LNHDA and CDR2 SQIVND come from the germline V gene (reference sequence). The CDR3: CASSMMLGGQFF. CDR3 DNA: TGTGCCAGTAGTATGATGTTAGGAGGGCAGTTCTTC.

This chain uses TRBV7-8 with TRBJ2-5, with TRBD1 identical over 7 bases. With 4 bases clipped from V and 4 bases from J, the junction kept 6 bases outside the gene matches. The length of the CDR3 is 14 residues. In germline, CDR1 is SGHVS, CDR2 FQNEAQ. The CDR3 nucleotides are TGTGCCAGCAGCTCTGTCCGGGACAGAGAGACCCAGTACTTC. Translation: CASSSVRDRETQYF.

This clonotype was picked up a small number of times. This chain links TRBV29-1 with TRBJ2-3; TRBD2 matches at 9 bases. This CDR3 region has 15 residues. Unmatched junction bases numbered 11, after V lost 5 bases and J lost 5 bases. Germline CDR1 reads SQVTM; CDR2 reads ANQGSEA. The CDR3 coding sequence is TGCAGCGTTCAAAAAGCGGGAGGTTTAAGAGATACGCAGTATTTT. It is translated as CSVQKAGGLRDTQYF.

This clonotype was counted a few times. The chain carries TRBV4-3 and TRBJ2-7, with TRBD2 as a possible D gene (7 bases). Germline V gene data show CDR1 as LGHNA and CDR2 as YSLEER. V was cut by 0 bases and J by 2 bases, with 14 bases left in between. The CDR3 is 16 residues long. The CDR3 region is CASSQDWGGETYEQYF. The CDR3 coding sequence is TGCGCCAGCAGCCAAGACTGGGGGGGCGAGACCTACGAGCAGTACTTC.

The CDR3 loop is CASSLGTSTNEKLFF. In DNA, the CDR3 is TGCGCCAGCAGCTTGGGGACCTCAACTAATGAAAAACTGTTTTTT. The rearrangement uses TRBV5-1 and TRBJ1-4; D is uncertain. V was shortened by 0 bases and J by 0 bases, with 6 bases between the two germline ends. Germline loops: CDR1 SGHRS, CDR2 YFSETQ. The length of the CDR3 is 15 residues.

This clonotype turned up a few times. The chain has TRBV7-2 and TRBJ2-3; 11 bases match TRBD2. This CDR3 region has 14 residues. The V segment lost 4 bases and the J segment 5 bases; nucleotides outside the gene matches: 2. CDR1 and CDR2 (germline): SGHTA, FQGNSA. CDR3 in DNA: TGTGCCAGCAGCTCCGGACTAGCGGGAGATACGCAGTATTTT. Translated: CASSSGLAGDTQYF.

This clonotype was recorded many times. CDR3 residues: CSVDWADTQYF. DNA of the CDR3: TGCAGCGTTGATTGGGCAGATACGCAGTATTTT. The chain joins TRBV29-1 to TRBJ2-3; D call uncertain. Trimming cost V 3 bases and J 4 bases, with 5 bases left between them. In germline, CDR1 is SQVTM, CDR2 ANQGSEA. The CDR3 is made up of 11 amino acids.

The genes are TRBV20-1 and TRBJ2-7; D tentatively reads TRBD1 or TRBD2 (5 bases each). CDR1 is DFQATT and CDR2 is SNEGSKA in the germline V gene (reference sequence). The CDR3 is made up of 12 amino acids. V lost 3 bases and J 4 bases, leaving 10 bases between the germline ends. CDR3 nucleotides: TGCAGTGCTAGGGGGGACCATTACGAGCAGTACTTC. Its translation is CSARGDHYEQYF.

The CDR3 loop reads CSARDGYNQPQHF. In nucleotides, the CDR3 is TGCAGTGCTAGAGATGGCTACAATCAGCCCCAGCATTTT. This chain links TRBV20-1 with TRBJ1-5, with unresolved D. The CDR3 totals 13 residues. In germline, CDR1 is DFQATT, CDR2 SNEGSKA (reference sequence). V was pared by 0 bases and J by 3 bases, with 6 bases between.

The chain carries TRBV20-1 and TRBJ2-1; the match to TRBD2 covers 7 bases. With V trimmed by 5 bases and J by 4 bases, 8 bases remained unmatched. CDR1 is DFQATT, CDR2 SNEGSKA, per germline (reference sequence). The CDR3 extends over 14 amino acids. The DNA of the CDR3 is TGCAGTGCTTCCCCTACGGGGGGATACAATGAGCAGTTCTTC. Residues: CSASPTGGYNEQFF.

With respect to this clonotype: A much more abundant neighbour one base away suggests this may be a read error. This chain connects TRBV7-2 to TRBJ2-7; tentatively, D is TRBD2 (5 bases). Germline-derived CDR1 and CDR2 are SGHTA and FQGNSA. The CDR3 has 17 amino acids. DNA of the CDR3: TGTGTCAGCAGCCAACGAAGAGGTATCGGACGGGACTACGAGCAGTACTTC. It encodes CVSSQRRGIGRDYEQYF.

This clonotype appeared a few times. This rearrangement joins TRBV10-3 to TRBJ2-7, with TRBD2 matching over 10 bases. Per the germline V gene, CDR1 is ENHRY and CDR2 is SYGVKD. The CDR3 is made up of 18 amino acids. The V and J ends lost 0 bases and 0 bases, in that order; junction bases with no gene match: 8. CDR3 residues: CAISESGFGLADSYEQYF. CDR3 nucleotide sequence: TGTGCCATCAGTGAGTCGGGGTTTGGACTAGCGGACTCCTACGAGCAGTACTTC.

The chain couples TRBV15 to TRBJ2-1; a possible D gene is TRBD2 (7 bases). Germline CDR1 LNHNV, CDR2 YYDKDF (reference sequence). V lost 2 bases and J lost 4, with 15 bases in between. This CDR3 spans 16 amino acids. CDR3 amino acids: CATSRHPGGPYNEQFF. The CDR3 coding sequence is TGTGCCACCAGCAGACATCCCGGGGGGCCATACAATGAGCAGTTCTTC.

This CDR3 reads CAIRALEDYPTDTQYF. The CDR3 nucleotides are TGTGCCATCAGGGCCTTGGAGGACTACCCCACAGATACGCAGTATTTT. The V and J genes are TRBV10-3 and TRBJ2-3; possibly TRBD2 for D (6 bases). The V end lost 6 bases, the J end lost 2 bases, and 18 bases lay between the germline ends. Per germline, CDR1 ENHRY and CDR2 SYGVKD. The CDR3 is made up of 16 amino acids.

The V gene is TRBV5-1, the J gene TRBJ2-4, with 9 bases lining up with TRBD1. This CDR3 is built from 15 residues. Germline V gives CDR1 SGHRS, CDR2 YFSETQ. V shed 2 bases, J shed 2 bases, and the junction held 2 bases outside the gene matches. CDR3 protein: CASSLQGASKNIQYF. Written as DNA, the CDR3 is TGCGCCAGCAGCTTACAGGGGGCGTCCAAAAACATTCAGTACTTC.

The chain uses TRBV6-6 and TRBJ1-6, with 9 bases fitting TRBD1. The CDR3 has 15 residues. V lost 0 bases and J lost 13; bases outside the gene matches: 7. Germline V CDR1 and CDR2: MNHNY, SVGAGI (reference sequence). The CDR3 sequence is CASSYSSGQGSPLHF. In DNA, the CDR3 is TGTGCCAGCAGTTACTCCTCTGGACAGGGGTCTCCCCTCCACTTT.

The rearrangement uses TRBV5-1 and TRBJ1-2; D perhaps matches TRBD1 (5 bases). This CDR3 is built from 12 residues. Germline V gene data show CDR1 as SGHRS and CDR2 as YFSETQ. Trimming removed 0 bases at V and 12 bases at J, with 12 bases between. The CDR3 sequence is CASSLAGTINTF. In DNA form, the CDR3 reads TGCGCCAGCAGCTTGGCCGGGACGATCAACACCTTC.

Only a few counts were recorded for this clonotype. This sequence joins TRBV27 and TRBJ2-1; D remains unclear. V lost 5 bases to trimming and J lost 3 bases, with 8 bases between them. The germline V gene encodes CDR1 MNHEY and CDR2 SMNVEV (reference sequence). The CDR3 loop spans 13 amino acids. The CDR3: CASSPYRYNEQFF. The CDR3 DNA sequence: TGTGCCAGCAGTCCCTACCGCTACAATGAGCAGTTCTTC.

This clonotype has just a few counts. This rearrangement joins TRBV20-1 to TRBJ2-5; a weak D match, TRBD1 (6 bases). There are 17 residues in the CDR3. Germline CDR1 reads DFQATT; CDR2 reads SNEGSKA (reference sequence). V was shortened by 3 bases and J by 4 bases, with 24 bases between the two germline ends. The CDR3 here is CSASSPMGATARETQYF. The CDR3 nucleotides are TGCAGTGCTAGTTCGCCGATGGGGGCAACCGCCAGAGAGACCCAGTACTTC.

This clonotype was found once. The chain has TRBV2 and TRBJ1-5; D remains unclear. V was clipped by 4 bases and J by 3 bases, with 10 bases between them. The CDR3 spans 14 residues. The germline V gene has CDR1 SNHLY and CDR2 FYNNEI. CDR3 sequence: CASSAFGVNQPQHF. The CDR3 bases are TGTGCCAGCAGTGCCTTCGGAGTCAATCAGCCCCAGCATTTT.